Following are 31 T cell receptor beta chains from one sample sequenced in a study of blood T cell repertoires in COVID-19. Libraries were prepared by immunoSEQ multiplex PCR; TCRdb keeps only in-frame clonotypes and omits some of them. The repertoire includes 20,000 to 25,000 clones, about three quarters of them detected once, and 9.5% to 15% sits in the top ten. The sample comprised peripheral blood. These receptors all stem from a man aged 55 to 70 with active COVID-19.

The chain combines TRBV29-1 with TRBJ1-1; D not certain. The CDR3 length is 14 residues. Trimming stripped 6 bases from V and 4 bases from J, with 18 bases between. The V gene's germline CDR1 is SQVTM and CDR2 ANQGSEA. The CDR3 sequence: CSVRPAGRFTEAFF. In DNA form, the CDR3 reads TGCAGCGTCCGGCCGGCGGGCCGTTTCACTGAAGCTTTCTTT.

Only a few counts were recorded for this clone. The chain employs TRBV5-4 and TRBJ1-4, with 9 bases fitting TRBD1. V lost 4 bases and J lost 6; bases outside the gene matches: 7. This CDR3 region has 15 residues. Germline V gives CDR1 SGHNT, CDR2 YYREEE (reference sequence). The CDR3 DNA reads TGTGCCAGCAGCCCAAAACAGGGGGCTCATGAAAAACTGTTTTTT. Translated, it gives CASSPKQGAHEKLFF.

The V and J genes are TRBV27 and TRBJ2-3; TRBD1 matches 8 bases. Germline CDR1 is MNHEY and CDR2 is SMNVEV (reference sequence). Germline trimming cut 4 bases from V and 6 bases from J; bases unmatched to any gene: 6. The CDR3 contains 14 residues. The CDR3 spells CASSYFRGLDTQYF. DNA of the CDR3: TGTGCCAGCAGTTATTTCAGGGGGCTGGATACGCAGTATTTT.

The rearrangement links TRBV5-5 to TRBJ2-1; D is uncertain. V lost 0 bases and J lost 8, with 18 bases in between. The CDR3 length is 16 residues. Germline loops: CDR1 SGHKS, CDR2 YYEKEE (reference sequence). The CDR3 bases are TGTGCCAGCAGCTTGGGAGTTGGCGGTGGGTTGGATGAGCAGTTCTTC. As protein: CASSLGVGGGLDEQFF.

This clone occurred a few times. The chain is built from TRBV3-1 (or the pseudogene TRBV3-2) and TRBJ2-7, with TRBD1 identical over 11 bases. The CDR3 is 15 amino acids. V gave up 4 bases and J gave up 0 bases; unmatched junction bases: 2. Germline CDR1 and CDR2: LGHDT and YNNKEL (reference sequence). The CDR3 sequence is CASSRGTGGSYEQYF. In DNA form, the CDR3 reads TGTGCCAGCAGCCGCGGGACAGGGGGCTCCTACGAGCAGTACTTC.

The chain carries TRBV10-3 and TRBJ2-3, with 11 bases fitting TRBD2. CDR3 length equals 16 residues. The trim removed 6 bases at V and 0 bases at J, leaving 5 bases unmatched. The V gene's germline CDR1 is ENHRY and CDR2 SYGVKD. CDR3 protein: CAIRGTSGGSTDTQYF. CDR3 DNA: TGTGCCATCAGAGGTACTAGCGGGGGTAGCACAGATACGCAGTATTTT.

The chain is built from TRBV6-5 and TRBJ1-6, with 9 bases matching TRBD1. The trim removed 6 bases at V and 8 bases at J, leaving 8 bases unmatched. Germline V lookup: CDR1 MNHEY, CDR2 SVGAGI. The CDR3 is made up of 15 amino acids. The CDR3 bases are TGTGCCAGCAGCGCGGGACAGGGTACCGATTCACCCCTCCACTTT. The encoded protein is CASSAGQGTDSPLHF.

This clone has just one count. The V and J genes are TRBV10-3 and TRBJ1-2; 9 bases map to TRBD1. V lost 9 bases and J lost 7; bases outside the gene matches: 12. CDR1 and CDR2 (germline): ENHRY, SYGVKD. This CDR3 spans 14 amino acids. CDR3 in amino acids: CAMASGQGRSGYTF. The CDR3 region has the DNA TGTGCCATGGCCTCGGGACAGGGTAGGAGTGGCTACACCTTC.

This chain uses TRBV7-9 with TRBJ2-7; D is uncertain. With 1 base removed from V and 2 bases from J, the gap between germline ends came to 9 bases. Looked up from germline, CDR1 is SEHNR and CDR2 is FQNEAQ (reference sequence). CDR3 length: 14 amino acids. The CDR3 nucleotides are TGTGCCAGCAGCTTAGGCGGTTTAACCTACGAGCAGTACTTC. This codes for CASSLGGLTYEQYF.

This clone was detected a few times. The rearrangement links TRBV5-1 to TRBJ2-5, with 11 bases aligning to TRBD2. V lost 3 bases to trimming and J lost 5 bases; unmatched junction nucleotides: 0. This CDR3 region has 13 residues. The germline CDR1 and CDR2 sequences are SGHRS and YFSETQ. Here the CDR3 reads CASSWTSGETQYF. CDR3 in DNA: TGCGCCAGCAGCTGGACTAGCGGGGAGACCCAGTACTTC.

The J gene is TRBJ1-2, the V gene TRBV20-1; TRBD1 matches 7 bases. CDR1 is DFQATT and CDR2 is SNEGSKA in the germline V gene (reference sequence). The CDR3 length is 13 residues. The V and J ends lost 3 bases and 8 bases, in that order; junction bases with no gene match: 9. The CDR3 is CSASTDREQGYTF. CDR3 DNA: TGCAGTGCTAGTACCGACAGGGAGCAAGGCTACACCTTC.

The gene calls are TRBV7-9 and TRBJ1-1; tentative D call: TRBD1 (5 bases). Germline V gene sequence: CDR1 SEHNR, CDR2 FQNEAQ (reference sequence). This CDR3 has 13 amino acids. Trimming took off 3 bases at V and 5 bases at J, with 10 bases between the two ends. The CDR3 nucleotides read TGTGCCAGCAGCTTGGGGGAGGGGACTGAAGCTTTCTTT. Protein sequence: CASSLGEGTEAFF.

This chain links TRBV9 with TRBJ1-4; 7 nucleotides align to TRBD1. The CDR3 is made up of 15 amino acids. J lost 7 bases, V lost 2 bases, and 8 bases had no gene match. Germline assignment: CDR1 SGDLS and CDR2 YYNGEE. CDR3: CASSVVSRDSEKLFF. CDR3 in DNA: TGTGCCAGCAGCGTGGTCAGCAGGGACAGTGAAAAACTGTTTTTT.

The chain carries TRBV3-1 (or the pseudogene TRBV3-2) and TRBJ2-7, with D hard to call. Trimming pared 7 bases from V and 3 bases from J, leaving 10 bases between. In germline, CDR1 is LGHDT, CDR2 YNNKEL (reference sequence). The CDR3 loop spans 12 amino acids. The CDR3: CASTPGNYEQYF. The CDR3, as DNA: TGTGCCAGCACCCCAGGCAACTACGAGCAGTACTTC.

J is TRBJ2-2 and V is TRBV5-4, with a possible D match to TRBD2 (5 bases). Trimming stripped 6 bases from V and 7 bases from J, with 7 bases between. The V gene's germline CDR1 is SGHNT and CDR2 YYREEE (reference sequence). This CDR3 is 11 amino acids long. The CDR3 nucleotides are TGTGCCAGCACCGGAGGCGGGGAGCTGTTTTTT. It yields the protein CASTGGGELFF. Using reference TRBV5-4 and TRBJ2-2 for the parts outside the CDR3, the full variable domain is ETGVTQSPTHLIKTRGQQVTLRCSSQSGHNTVSWYQQALGQGPQFIFQYYREEENGRGNFPPRFSGLQFPNYSSELNVNALELDDSALYLCASTGGGELFFGEGSRLTVL.

The chain recombines TRBV6-1 with TRBJ2-1; 11 bases line up with TRBD2. Germline V gene lookup returns CDR1 MNHNS and CDR2 SASEGT. With V trimmed by 3 bases and J by 4 bases, 5 bases remained unmatched. This CDR3 region has 16 residues. The CDR3, as DNA: TGTGCCAGCAGTGACGCTGGGACTAGCGGATACAATGAGCAGTTCTTC. Amino acid sequence: CASSDAGTSGYNEQFF.

V is TRBV2 and J is TRBJ2-1; tentative D call: TRBD1 (6 bases). In germline, CDR1 is SNHLY, CDR2 FYNNEI. The CDR3 length is 16 residues. V was trimmed by 4 bases and J by 3 bases, leaving 16 bases between them. CDR3 nucleotide sequence: TGTGCCAGCAGTGTTAGGGGGAGTGGTTTCTACAATGAGCAGTTCTTC. Protein product: CASSVRGSGFYNEQFF.

V gene TRBV27 combines with J gene TRBJ2-5, with D possibly being TRBD1 (6 bases). The V end lost 8 bases, the J end lost 5 bases, and 15 bases lay between the germline ends. CDR1 is MNHEY, CDR2 SMNVEV, per germline (reference sequence). The CDR3 totals 13 residues. DNA of the CDR3: TGTGCCAGCCGACGACAGGCTGACGAGACCCAGTACTTC. Its translation: CASRRQADETQYF.

The table lists this clone with a few counts. The V gene is TRBV10-3, the J gene TRBJ2-2; 10 nucleotides line up with TRBD2. Germline values: CDR1 ENHRY, CDR2 SYGVKD. J lost 4 bases, V lost 8 bases, and 4 bases had no gene match. The CDR3 has 14 amino acids. The CDR3, as DNA: TGTGCCATCCTAGCGGGAGTTGGCACCGGGGAGCTGTTTTTT. This translates into CAILAGVGTGELFF.

The CDR3 DNA reads TGTGCCAGCAGTTCCGGACAGGTTCGCGAGCAGTACTTC. This encodes CASSSGQVREQYF. This chain connects TRBV5-8 to TRBJ2-7, with TRBD1 matching over 7 bases. CDR3 length: 13 amino acids. CDR1 is SGHTS, CDR2 YDEGEE, per germline. J gave up 6 bases and V 5 bases, and 8 bases lay outside the gene matches.

The chain combines TRBV5-1 with TRBJ2-7; no firm D call. From germline, CDR1 is SGHRS and CDR2 YFSETQ. The CDR3 runs 16 residues. V was clipped by 0 bases and J by 0 bases, with 13 bases between them. The CDR3 sequence: CASSLEWAGSSYEQYF. CDR3 in DNA: TGCGCCAGCAGCTTGGAATGGGCAGGCAGCTCCTACGAGCAGTACTTC.

J is TRBJ2-7 and V is TRBV29-1; D ambiguous. CDR1 and CDR2 from the germline V gene are SQVTM and ANQGSEA. Trimming shortened V by 4 bases and J by 1 base, and 8 bases separated the two germline ends. The CDR3 spans 12 residues. DNA of the CDR3: TGCAGCGTTGGACAAACTTCCTACGAGCAGTACTTC. Translating it yields CSVGQTSYEQYF.

The chain carries TRBV10-2 and TRBJ2-2; 12 bases are shared with TRBD1. Germline V gene data show CDR1 as WSHSY and CDR2 as SAAADI. This CDR3 contains 16 residues. After removal of 4 bases from V and 7 bases from J, the junction contained 7 bases not matched to a gene. CDR3 in amino acids: CASSVGTGGVGGELFF. CDR3 bases: TGCGCCAGCAGTGTCGGGACAGGGGGCGTTGGCGGGGAGCTGTTTTTT.

The V call is TRBV4-3, the J call TRBJ2-3; TRBD2 is a possible D gene (7 bases). Germline V gene data show CDR1 as LGHNA and CDR2 as YSLEER. The germline V and J ends were trimmed by 2 bases and 1 base, with 13 bases remaining between them. The CDR3 has 16 residues. The CDR3 DNA reads TGCGCCAGCAGCCAATTCCGAGGGGGGGGCACAGATACGCAGTATTTT. Encoded protein: CASSQFRGGGTDTQYF.

This clone was detected once. The V gene is TRBV4-1, the J gene TRBJ2-7, with 7 bases lining up with TRBD1. The length of the CDR3 is 14 residues. V was pared by 3 bases and J by 2 bases, with 4 bases of the junction left unmatched. The germline gives CDR1 MGHRA, CDR2 YSYEKL. The CDR3 nucleotides read TGCGCCAGCAGCCAGAACAGGGGTCCCTACGAGCAGTACTTC. This codes for CASSQNRGPYEQYF.

This clone was seen a few times. This chain joins TRBV6-5 and TRBJ2-2; perhaps TRBD1 as D (5 bases). The germline V and J ends were trimmed by 0 bases and 6 bases, with 14 bases remaining between them. CDR1 MNHEY and CDR2 SVGAGI come from the germline V gene. The CDR3 runs 16 residues. CDR3 in amino acids: CASSYSAGMQAGELFF. CDR3 sequence (DNA): TGTGCCAGCAGTTACTCGGCAGGGATGCAGGCCGGGGAGCTGTTTTTT.

V is TRBV4-2 and J is TRBJ1-2; D remains ambiguous. The germline V gene encodes CDR1 LGHNA and CDR2 YNFKEQ. V lost 0 bases to trimming and J lost 8 bases, with 19 bases between them. The CDR3 spans 16 residues. The CDR3 here is CASSQDALPIPGGYTF. CDR3 DNA: TGTGCCAGCAGCCAAGATGCCCTTCCTATACCAGGCGGCTACACCTTC.

The rearrangement links TRBV28 to TRBJ2-3; TRBD2 is a possible D gene (6 bases). This CDR3 is 14 amino acids long. Germline V lookup: CDR1 MDHEN, CDR2 SYDVKM. V gave up 4 bases and J gave up 7 bases, with 15 bases separating them. In DNA form, the CDR3 reads TGTGCCAGCAGTTATGGGGGAGGAGGTTATACGCAGTATTTT. Translation: CASSYGGGGYTQYF.

This clone was seen just once. This chain uses TRBV30 with TRBJ2-5; no clear D. In germline, CDR1 is GTSNPN, CDR2 SVGIG (reference sequence). V was shortened by 2 bases and J by 0 bases, with 7 bases between the two germline ends. CDR3 size: 13 residues. CDR3: CAWSSPYQETQYF. Here the CDR3 DNA reads TGTGCCTGGAGTAGCCCGTACCAAGAGACCCAGTACTTC.

J is TRBJ1-2 and V is TRBV4-1, with D unclear. Trimming removed 1 base at V and 4 bases at J, with 10 bases between. Germline assignment: CDR1 MGHRA and CDR2 YSYEKL. This CDR3 has 14 residues. DNA for the CDR3: TGCGCCAGCAGCCAAGGGGAGGGTGGCTATGGCTACACCTTC. Translation: CASSQGEGGYGYTF.

This chain uses TRBV2 with TRBJ2-5; D might be TRBD1 (6 bases). This CDR3 has 13 amino acids. Trimming shortened V by 3 bases and J by 2 bases, and 7 bases separated the two germline ends. CDR1 is SNHLY, CDR2 FYNNEI, per germline. CDR3 loop: CASSDGQQETQYF. The CDR3 DNA reads TGTGCCAGCAGTGATGGACAGCAAGAGACCCAGTACTTC.